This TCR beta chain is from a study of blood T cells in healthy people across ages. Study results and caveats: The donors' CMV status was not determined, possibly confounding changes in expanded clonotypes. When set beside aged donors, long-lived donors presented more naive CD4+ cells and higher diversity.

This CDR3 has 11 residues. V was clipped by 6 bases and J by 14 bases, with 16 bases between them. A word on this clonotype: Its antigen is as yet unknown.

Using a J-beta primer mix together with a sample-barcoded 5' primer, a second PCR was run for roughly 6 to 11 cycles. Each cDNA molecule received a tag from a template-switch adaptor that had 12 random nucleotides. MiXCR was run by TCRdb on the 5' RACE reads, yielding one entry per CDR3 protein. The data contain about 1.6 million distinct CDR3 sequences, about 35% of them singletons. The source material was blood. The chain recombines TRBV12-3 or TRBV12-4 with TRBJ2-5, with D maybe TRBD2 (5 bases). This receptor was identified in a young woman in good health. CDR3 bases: TGTGCCAGCAGCTTCACTAGGGAGCACTACTTC. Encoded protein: CASSFTREHYF.